This T cell receptor beta chain is drawn from a study of CD8 T cells in Susac syndrome. Sequencing of TCR beta was performed on blood CD8+ T cells and on blood CD4+ T cells. It was with random hexamers that roughly 0.45 to 1 ug RNA was reverse transcribed. One entry per CDR3 protein results from TCRdb running MiXCR on the immunoSEQ multiplex PCR reads. The sample consists of about 140,000 distinct CDR3 sequences, 95% of them appearing once. Study findings and constraints: The TCR sequencing and HLA analysis in the study involved a relatively small number of individuals, as the study acknowledged.

A remark on this clonotype: Its antigen is not identified.

The CDR3 covers 17 residues. The germline V gene encodes CDR1 LGHNA and CDR2 YSLEER. Trimming took 1 base from V and 0 from J, leaving 12 bases between them. The TCR originated in a human donor with multiple sclerosis. The chain is built from TRBV4-3 and TRBJ2-2, with no clear D. The specimen was CD4+ T cells from PBMCs. The CDR3 DNA reads TGCGCCAGCAGCCAAGTCCGCCTGGACGCGAACACCGGGGAGCTGTTTTTT. Protein sequence: CASSQVRLDANTGELFF.